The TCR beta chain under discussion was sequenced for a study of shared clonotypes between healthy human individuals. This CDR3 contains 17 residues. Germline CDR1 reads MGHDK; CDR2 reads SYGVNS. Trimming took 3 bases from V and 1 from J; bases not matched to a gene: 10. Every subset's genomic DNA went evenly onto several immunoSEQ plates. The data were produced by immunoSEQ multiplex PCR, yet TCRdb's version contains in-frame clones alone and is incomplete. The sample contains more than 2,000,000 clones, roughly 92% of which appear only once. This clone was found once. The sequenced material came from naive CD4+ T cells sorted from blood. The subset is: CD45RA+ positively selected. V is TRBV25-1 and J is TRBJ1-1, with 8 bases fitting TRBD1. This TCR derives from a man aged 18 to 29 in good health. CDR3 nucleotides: TGTGCCAGCAGTGAGGGACAGGCGCTAGGGAAGAACACTGAAGCTTTCTTT. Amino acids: CASSEGQALGKNTEAFF.